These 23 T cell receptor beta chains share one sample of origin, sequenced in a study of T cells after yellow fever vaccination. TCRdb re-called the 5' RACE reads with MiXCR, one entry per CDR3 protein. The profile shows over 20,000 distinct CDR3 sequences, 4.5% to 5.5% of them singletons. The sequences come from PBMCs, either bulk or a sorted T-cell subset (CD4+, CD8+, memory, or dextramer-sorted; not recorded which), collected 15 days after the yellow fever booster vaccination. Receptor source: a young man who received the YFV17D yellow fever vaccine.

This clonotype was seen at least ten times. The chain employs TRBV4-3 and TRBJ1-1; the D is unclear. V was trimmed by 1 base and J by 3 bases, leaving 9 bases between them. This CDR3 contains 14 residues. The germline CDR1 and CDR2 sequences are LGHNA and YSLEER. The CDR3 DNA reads TGCGCCAGCAGCCAAGTTCTCAGTCACACTGAAGCTTTCTTT. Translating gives CASSQVLSHTEAFF.

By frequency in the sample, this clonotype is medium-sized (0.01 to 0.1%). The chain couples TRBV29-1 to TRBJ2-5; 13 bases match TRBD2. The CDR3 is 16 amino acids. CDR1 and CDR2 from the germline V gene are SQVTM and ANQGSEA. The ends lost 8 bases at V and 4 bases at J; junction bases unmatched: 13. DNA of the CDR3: TGCAGCCCTTCCGGGACTAGCGGGACTGAGGGAGAGACCCAGTACTTC. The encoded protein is CSPSGTSGTEGETQYF.

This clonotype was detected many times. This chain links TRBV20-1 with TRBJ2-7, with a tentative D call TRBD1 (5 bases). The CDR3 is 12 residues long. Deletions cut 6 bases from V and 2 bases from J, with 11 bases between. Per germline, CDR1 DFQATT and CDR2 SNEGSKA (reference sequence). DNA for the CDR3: TGCAGTGCAGGCCAGGGTGCCTACGAGCAGTACTTC. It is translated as CSAGQGAYEQYF.

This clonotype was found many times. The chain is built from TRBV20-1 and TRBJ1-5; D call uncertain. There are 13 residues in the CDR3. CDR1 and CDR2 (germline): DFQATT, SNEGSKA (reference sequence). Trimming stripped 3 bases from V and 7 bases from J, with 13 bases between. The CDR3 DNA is TGCAGTGCTAGTACCGCGGGAGCACAGCCCCAGCATTTT. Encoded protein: CSASTAGAQPQHF.

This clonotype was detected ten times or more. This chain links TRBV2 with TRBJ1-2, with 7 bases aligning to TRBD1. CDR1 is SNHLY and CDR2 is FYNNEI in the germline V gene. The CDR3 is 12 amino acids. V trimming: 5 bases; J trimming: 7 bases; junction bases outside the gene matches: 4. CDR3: CASSRQGGGYTF. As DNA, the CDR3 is TGTGCCAGCAGTAGGCAGGGGGGTGGCTACACCTTC.

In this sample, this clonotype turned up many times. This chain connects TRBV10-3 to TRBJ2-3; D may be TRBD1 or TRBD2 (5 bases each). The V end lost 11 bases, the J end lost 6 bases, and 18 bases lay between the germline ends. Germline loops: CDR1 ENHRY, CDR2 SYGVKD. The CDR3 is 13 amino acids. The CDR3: CALRDESSDTQYF. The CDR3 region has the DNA TGTGCCCTCCGGGACGAGAGTTCGGATACGCAGTATTTT.

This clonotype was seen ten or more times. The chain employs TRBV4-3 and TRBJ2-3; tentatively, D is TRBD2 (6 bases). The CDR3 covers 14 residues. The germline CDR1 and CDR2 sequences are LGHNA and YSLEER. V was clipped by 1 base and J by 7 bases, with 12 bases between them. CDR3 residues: CASSQVRDSNTQYF. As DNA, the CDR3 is TGCGCCAGCAGCCAAGTGAGGGACTCAAATACGCAGTATTTT.

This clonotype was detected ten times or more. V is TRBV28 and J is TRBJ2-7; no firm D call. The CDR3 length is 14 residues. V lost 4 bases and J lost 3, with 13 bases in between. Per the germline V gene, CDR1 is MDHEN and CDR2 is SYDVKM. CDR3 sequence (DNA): TGTGCCAGCAGTTCCCCCGGGCGGAGCTACGAGCAGTACTTC. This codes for CASSSPGRSYEQYF.

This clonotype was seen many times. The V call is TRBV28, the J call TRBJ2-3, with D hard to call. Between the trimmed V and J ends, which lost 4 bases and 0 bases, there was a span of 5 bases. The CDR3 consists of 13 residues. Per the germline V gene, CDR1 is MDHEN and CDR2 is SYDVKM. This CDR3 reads CASSSTSTDTQYF. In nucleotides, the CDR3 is TGTGCCAGCAGTTCGACTAGCACAGATACGCAGTATTTT.

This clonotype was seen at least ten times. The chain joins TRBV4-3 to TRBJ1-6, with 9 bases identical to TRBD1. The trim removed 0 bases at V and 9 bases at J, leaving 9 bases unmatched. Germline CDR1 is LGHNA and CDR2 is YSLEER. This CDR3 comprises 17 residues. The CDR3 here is CASSQDPGTGGSSPLHF. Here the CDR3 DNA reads TGCGCCAGCAGCCAAGATCCGGGAACAGGGGGCTCTTCACCCCTCCACTTT.

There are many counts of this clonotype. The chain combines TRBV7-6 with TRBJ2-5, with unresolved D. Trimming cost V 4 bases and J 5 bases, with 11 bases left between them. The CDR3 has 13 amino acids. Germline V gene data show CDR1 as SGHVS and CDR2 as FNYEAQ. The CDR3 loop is CASSSRVGETQYF. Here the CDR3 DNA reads TGTGCCAGCAGCTCCCGCGTGGGGGAGACCCAGTACTTC.

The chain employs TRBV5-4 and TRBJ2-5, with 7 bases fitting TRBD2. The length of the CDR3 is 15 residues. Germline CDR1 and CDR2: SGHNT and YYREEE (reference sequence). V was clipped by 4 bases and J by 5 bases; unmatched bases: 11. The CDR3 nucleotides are TGTGCCAGCAGCGTCGCCATGACTAGCAGGGAGACCCAGTACTTC. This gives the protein CASSVAMTSRETQYF. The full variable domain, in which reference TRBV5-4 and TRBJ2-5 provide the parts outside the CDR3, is ETGVTQSPTHLIKTRGQQVTLRCSSQSGHNTVSWYQQALGQGPQFIFQYYREEENGRGNFPPRFSGLQFPNYSSELNVNALELDDSALYLCASSVAMTSRETQYFGPGTRLLVL.

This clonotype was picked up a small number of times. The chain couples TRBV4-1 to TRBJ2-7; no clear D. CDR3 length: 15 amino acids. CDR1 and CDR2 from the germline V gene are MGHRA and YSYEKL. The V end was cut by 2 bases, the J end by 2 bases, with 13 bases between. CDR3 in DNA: TGCGCCAGCAGCCAAACCCTGACTCGTACCTACGAGCAGTACTTC. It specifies CASSQTLTRTYEQYF.

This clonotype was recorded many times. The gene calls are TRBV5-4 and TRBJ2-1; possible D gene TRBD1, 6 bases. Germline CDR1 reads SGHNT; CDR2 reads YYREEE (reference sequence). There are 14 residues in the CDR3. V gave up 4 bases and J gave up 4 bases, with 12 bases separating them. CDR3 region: CASSQTTGYNEQFF. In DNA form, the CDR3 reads TGTGCCAGCAGCCAGACGACAGGTTACAATGAGCAGTTCTTC.

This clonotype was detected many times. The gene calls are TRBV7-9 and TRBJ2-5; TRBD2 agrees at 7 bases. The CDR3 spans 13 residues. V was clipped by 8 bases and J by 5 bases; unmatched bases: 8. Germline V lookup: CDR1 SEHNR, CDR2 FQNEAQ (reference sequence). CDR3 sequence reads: CASQGGPWETQYF. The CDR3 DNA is TGTGCCAGCCAGGGAGGGCCATGGGAGACCCAGTACTTC.

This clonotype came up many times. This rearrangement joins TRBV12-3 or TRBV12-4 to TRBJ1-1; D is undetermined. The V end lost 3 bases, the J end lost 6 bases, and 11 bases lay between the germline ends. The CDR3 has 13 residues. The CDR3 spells CASSLAGGPEAFF. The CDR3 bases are TGTGCCAGCAGTTTGGCTGGAGGCCCTGAAGCTTTCTTT.

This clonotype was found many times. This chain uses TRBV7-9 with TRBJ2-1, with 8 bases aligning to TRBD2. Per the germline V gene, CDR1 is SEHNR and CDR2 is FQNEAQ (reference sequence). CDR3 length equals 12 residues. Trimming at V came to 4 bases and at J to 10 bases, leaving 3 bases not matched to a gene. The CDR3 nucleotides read TGTGCCAGCAGCTCCCGGACTAGCGAGCAGTTCTTC. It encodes CASSSRTSEQFF. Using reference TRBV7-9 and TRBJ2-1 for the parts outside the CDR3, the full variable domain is DTGVSQNPRHKITKRGQNVTFRCDPISEHNRLYWYRQTLGQGPEFLTYFQNEAQLEKSRLLSDRFSAERPKGSFSTLEIQRTEQGDSAMYLCASSSRTSEQFFGPGTRLTVL.

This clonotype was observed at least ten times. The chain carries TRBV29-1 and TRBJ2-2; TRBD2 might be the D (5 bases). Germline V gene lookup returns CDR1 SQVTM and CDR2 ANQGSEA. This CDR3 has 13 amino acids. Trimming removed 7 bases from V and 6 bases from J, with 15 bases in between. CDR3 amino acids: CSGQRGVAGELFF. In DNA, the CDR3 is TGCAGCGGACAACGGGGTGTAGCCGGGGAGCTGTTTTTT.

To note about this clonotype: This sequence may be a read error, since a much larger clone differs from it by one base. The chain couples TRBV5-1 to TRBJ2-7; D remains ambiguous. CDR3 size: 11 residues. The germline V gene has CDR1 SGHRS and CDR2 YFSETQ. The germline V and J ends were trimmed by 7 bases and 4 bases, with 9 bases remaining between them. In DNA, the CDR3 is TGCGCCAGCGGCACAAATTACGAGCAGTACTTC. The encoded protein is CASGTNYEQYF. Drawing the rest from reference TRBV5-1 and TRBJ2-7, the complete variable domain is KAGVTQTPRYLIKTRGQQVTLSCSPISGHRSVSWYQQTPGQGLQFLFEYFSETQRNKGNFPGRFSGRQFSNSRSEMNVSTLELGDSALYLCASGTNYEQYFGPGTRLTVT.

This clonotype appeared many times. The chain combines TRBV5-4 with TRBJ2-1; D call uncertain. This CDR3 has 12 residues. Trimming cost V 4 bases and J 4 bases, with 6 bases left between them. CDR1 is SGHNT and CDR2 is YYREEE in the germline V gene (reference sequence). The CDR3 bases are TGTGCCAGCAGCCGCCAATACAATGAGCAGTTCTTC. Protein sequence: CASSRQYNEQFF.

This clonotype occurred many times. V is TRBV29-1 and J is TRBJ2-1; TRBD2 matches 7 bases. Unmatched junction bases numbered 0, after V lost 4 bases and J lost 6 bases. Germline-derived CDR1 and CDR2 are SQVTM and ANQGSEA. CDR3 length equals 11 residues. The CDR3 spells CSVGLANEQFF. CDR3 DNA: TGCAGCGTTGGACTAGCCAATGAGCAGTTCTTC.

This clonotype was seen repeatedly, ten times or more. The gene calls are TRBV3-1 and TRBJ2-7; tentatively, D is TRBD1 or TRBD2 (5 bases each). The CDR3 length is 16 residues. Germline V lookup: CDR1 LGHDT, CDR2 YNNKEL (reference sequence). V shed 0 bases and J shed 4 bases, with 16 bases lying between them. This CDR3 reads CASSQEIERGPYEQYF. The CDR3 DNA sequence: TGTGCCAGCAGCCAAGAGATAGAGAGGGGCCCTTACGAGCAGTACTTC.

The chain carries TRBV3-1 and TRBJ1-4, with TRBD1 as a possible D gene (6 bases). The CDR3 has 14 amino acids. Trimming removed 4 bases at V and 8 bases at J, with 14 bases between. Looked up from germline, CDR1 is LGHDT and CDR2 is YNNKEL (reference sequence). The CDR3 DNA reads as TGTGCCAGCAGCCCGACAGGATCTGGGGAAAAACTGTTTTTT. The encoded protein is CASSPTGSGEKLFF.